This T cell receptor beta chain originates from a study of T cell clonality in common variable immunodeficiency. Findings and caveats of the study: CVID subjects had higher TCRbeta clonality than healthy controls, most marked in about a third. Links between repertoire features and CVID complications were heterogeneity-limited. Fewer deletions and N-nucleotide insertions were reportedly seen in common variable immunodeficiency TCR beta sequences.

Looked up from germline, CDR1 is LNHDA and CDR2 is SQIVND (reference sequence). The CDR3 has 13 residues. Both groups were predominantly of Caucasian heritage. Method: immunoSEQ multiplex PCR; TCRdb's copy keeps in-frame clones and lacks some. In total the sample includes some 12,000 clones, none of them seen once. This clone was detected a few times. Its specificity is unknown. The read comes to an end 3 residues before the CDR3 does, leaving the germline J gene to fill in the end. Sample: peripheral blood mononuclear cells. This clonotype was sampled from a human donor with common variable immunodeficiency. The rearrangement links TRBV19 to TRBJ1-1; TRBD1 might be the D (5 bases). CDR3 DNA, as far as it was read: TGTGCCAGTCGACCCCAGGGAGGCAGGGAA. It translates to CASRPQGGRE. The entire CDR3 is CASRPQGGREAFF.